Below, 8 T cell receptor beta chains from the same sample are listed, as sequenced in a study of T cell responses to AZD1222 COVID-19 vaccine. The assay was immunoSEQ multiplex PCR, and TCRdb's table has in-frame clones only and misses some. The table includes over 100,000 clones, roughly 86% detected once. This specimen was peripheral blood, taken 28 days after the second dose of the MenACWY control vaccine. The receptor source for this set is an adult who received the MenACWY meningococcal vaccine as a control.

The CDR3 bases are TGTGCCAGCAGTGGGGACAGGGGTAACTATGGCTACACCTTC. Its protein product is CASSGDRGNYGYTF. J is TRBJ1-2 and V is TRBV2; 10 positions match TRBD1. The germline gives CDR1 SNHLY, CDR2 FYNNEI. CDR3 length: 14 amino acids. V lost 4 bases, J lost 1 base, and 0 bases stayed unmatched. The whole variable domain, remainder taken from reference TRBV2 and TRBJ1-2, is EPEVTQTPSHQVTQMGQEVILRCVPISNHLYFYWYRQILGQKVEFLVSFYNNEISEKSEIFDDQFSVERPDGSNFTLKIRSTKLEDSAMYFCASSGDRGNYGYTFGSGTRLTVV.

This chain connects TRBV3-1 (or the pseudogene TRBV3-2) to TRBJ2-1, with D possibly matching TRBD2 (5 bases). CDR1 LGHDT and CDR2 YNNKEL come from the germline V gene (reference sequence). Trimming shortened V by 1 base and J by 7 bases, and 17 bases separated the two germline ends. The CDR3 totals 16 residues. CDR3 sequence reads: CASSQVGRLSGNEQFF. The CDR3 bases are TGTGCCAGCAGCCAAGTGGGGAGATTGTCCGGGAATGAGCAGTTCTTC.

This clone appeared once. The chain combines TRBV12-3 or TRBV12-4 with TRBJ1-4; D gene ambiguous. V was clipped by 6 bases and J by 7 bases, with 12 bases between them. CDR3 size: 13 residues. The CDR3 region is CASSPGIGEKLFF. The CDR3 nucleotides read TGTGCCAGCAGCCCGGGGATTGGTGAAAAACTGTTTTTT.

This sequence joins TRBV19 and TRBJ2-1; D is perhaps TRBD1 (5 bases). CDR1 and CDR2 (germline): LNHDA, SQIVND (reference sequence). Trimming took 6 bases from V and 5 from J, leaving 14 bases between them. This CDR3 is 14 amino acids long. CDR3 sequence (DNA): TGTGCCAGTAGGATCTGGGGCACGCACAATGAGCAGTTCTTC. Encoded protein: CASRIWGTHNEQFF.

The chain has TRBV18 and TRBJ2-7, with D possibly TRBD1 on 6 matching bases. The germline V and J ends were trimmed by 4 bases and 4 bases, with 14 bases remaining between them. Germline V gives CDR1 KGHSH, CDR2 LQKENI. The CDR3 is made up of 14 amino acids. The CDR3 sequence: CASSLQGPTYEQYF. CDR3 DNA sequence: TGTGCCAGCTCACTACAGGGACCTACTTACGAGCAGTACTTC.

The rearrangement uses TRBV7-6 and TRBJ2-5; D is unresolved. From germline, CDR1 is SGHVS and CDR2 FNYEAQ. Trimming took off 1 base at V and 1 base at J, with 13 bases between the two ends. This CDR3 contains 16 residues. CDR3 nucleotides: TGTGCCAGCAGCTTAGGGGGTAGGGTTCCCCAAGAGACCCAGTACTTC. It is translated as CASSLGGRVPQETQYF.

V and J are TRBV28 and TRBJ1-5; 7 positions match TRBD1. The CDR3 is made up of 16 amino acids. Germline values: CDR1 MDHEN, CDR2 SYDVKM. Germline trimming cut 5 bases from V and 11 bases from J; bases unmatched to any gene: 18. The CDR3 nucleotides read TGTGCCAGCAGTCGAGTAGACAGGGCCGGGTTTGGCGCCCAGCATTTT. The encoded protein is CASSRVDRAGFGAQHF.

The V and J genes are TRBV13 and TRBJ2-1, with TRBD1 matching over 7 bases. The V gene's germline CDR1 is PRHDT and CDR2 FYEKMQ (reference sequence). The CDR3 extends over 15 amino acids. Trimming at V came to 2 bases and at J to 9 bases, leaving 10 bases not matched to a gene. The CDR3 here is CASSLRGRPSSEQFF. The DNA for the CDR3 is TGTGCCAGCAGCTTAAGGGGGCGCCCCTCGAGTGAGCAGTTCTTC.